The source of this T cell receptor beta chain is a study of blood T cell repertoires in COVID-19. Study context: Some COVID-19 samples were acute and others convalescent; all came from the United States, Italy and Spain.

In the study's own analysis: Reference gene primer amplification in the assay estimated nucleated cell counts. Clones were sequenced by immunoSEQ multiplex PCR, and TCRdb holds only the in-frame ones, with some missing. Clonal size and the V and J genes are those of that table, whereas D and trimming came from the DNA. The sample has 100,000 to 150,000 clones, around 80% seen once. Germline values: CDR1 SGHRS, CDR2 YFSETQ. The CDR3 is made up of 13 amino acids. V was pared by 3 bases and J by 6 bases, with 5 bases of the junction left unmatched. A few counts support this clone. The chain couples TRBV5-1 to TRBJ1-1, with 7 nucleotides matching TRBD1. This clonotype was sampled from a man aged 45-65 years with acute or convalescent COVID-19. Sequenced: peripheral blood. In nucleotides, the CDR3 is TGCGCCAGCAGCTGGGGACAGCTGGCTGAAGCTTTCTTT. Translation: CASSWGQLAEAFF. The full variable domain, in which reference TRBV5-1 and TRBJ1-1 provide the parts outside the CDR3, is KAGVTQTPRYLIKTRGQQVTLSCSPISGHRSVSWYQQTPGQGLQFLFEYFSETQRNKGNFPGRFSGRQFSNSRSEMNVSTLELGDSALYLCASSWGQLAEAFFGQGTRLTVV.